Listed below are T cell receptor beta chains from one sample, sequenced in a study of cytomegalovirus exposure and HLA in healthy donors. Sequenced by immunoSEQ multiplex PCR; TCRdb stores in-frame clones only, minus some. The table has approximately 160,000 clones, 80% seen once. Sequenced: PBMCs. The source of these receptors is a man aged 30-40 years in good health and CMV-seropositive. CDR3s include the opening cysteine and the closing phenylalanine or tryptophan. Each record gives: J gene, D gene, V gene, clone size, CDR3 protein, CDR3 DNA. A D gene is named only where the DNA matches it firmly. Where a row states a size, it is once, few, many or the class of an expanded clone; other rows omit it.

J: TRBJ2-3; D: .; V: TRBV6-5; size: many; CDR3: CASSGQLPTDTQYF; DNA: TGTGCCAGCAGCGGACAGCTGCCCACAGATACGCAGTATTTT
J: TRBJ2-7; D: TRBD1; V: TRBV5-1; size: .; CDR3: CASSLLGTGGNEQYF; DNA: TGCGCCAGCAGCTTGTTGGGGACAGGGGGGAACGAGCAGTACTTC
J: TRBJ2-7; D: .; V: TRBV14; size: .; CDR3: CASSQDHLPGGDEQYF; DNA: TGTGCCAGCAGCCAAGATCACTTACCCGGGGGTGACGAGCAGTACTTC
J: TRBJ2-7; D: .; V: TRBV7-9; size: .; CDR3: CASSLSATGAYEQYF; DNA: TGTGCCAGCAGCTTAAGCGCCACCGGGGCCTACGAGCAGTACTTC
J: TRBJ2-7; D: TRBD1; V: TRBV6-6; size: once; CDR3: CASRGGTGGLYEQYF; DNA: TGTGCCAGCAGGGGGGGGACAGGGGGCCTCTACGAGCAGTACTTC
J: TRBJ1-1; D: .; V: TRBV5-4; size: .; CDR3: CASSLSRVNTEAFF; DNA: TGTGCCAGCAGCTTGTCCAGGGTAAACACTGAAGCTTTCTTT
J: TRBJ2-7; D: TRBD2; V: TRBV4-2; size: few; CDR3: CASSQGPASGGYYEQYF; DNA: TGTGCCAGCAGCCAAGGTCCCGCTAGCGGGGGATACTACGAGCAGTACTTC
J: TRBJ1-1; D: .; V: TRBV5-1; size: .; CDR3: CASSLTTPTGTEAFF; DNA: TGCGCCAGCAGCTTGACTACCCCGACCGGGACTGAAGCTTTCTTT
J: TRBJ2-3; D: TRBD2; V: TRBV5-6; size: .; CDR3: CASSAARLARTDTQYF; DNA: TGTGCCAGCAGCGCCGCAAGACTAGCTCGCACAGATACGCAGTATTTT
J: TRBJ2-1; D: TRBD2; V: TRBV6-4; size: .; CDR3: CASSDSFTGSRGDYNEQFF; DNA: TGTGCCAGCAGTGACTCCTTCACCGGGTCGCGGGGGGATTACAATGAGCAGTTCTTC
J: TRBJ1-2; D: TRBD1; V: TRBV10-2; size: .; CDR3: CASSERDSNYGYTF; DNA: TGCGCCAGCAGTGAGCGGGACAGTAACTATGGCTACACCTTC
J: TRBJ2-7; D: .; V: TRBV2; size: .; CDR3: CASSNGYEQYF; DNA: TGTGCCAGCAGTAACGGGTACGAGCAGTACTTC
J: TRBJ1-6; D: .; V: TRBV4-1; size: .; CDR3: CASSQVEGSPLHF; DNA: TGCGCCAGCAGCCAAGTTGAGGGTTCACCCCTCCACTTT
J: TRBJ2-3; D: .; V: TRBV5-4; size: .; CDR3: CASSPWSVTDTQYF; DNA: TGTGCCAGCAGTCCATGGAGTGTCACAGATACGCAGTATTTT
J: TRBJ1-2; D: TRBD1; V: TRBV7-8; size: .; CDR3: CASSPRTGVSGYTF; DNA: TGTGCCAGCAGCCCCCGGACAGGGGTAAGTGGCTACACCTTC
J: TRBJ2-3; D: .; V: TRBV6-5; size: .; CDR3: CASSYSEGGTDTQYF; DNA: TGTGCCAGCAGTTACTCGGAAGGGGGCACAGATACGCAGTATTTT
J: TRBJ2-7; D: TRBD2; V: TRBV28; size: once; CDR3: CASSQSGTSTLYEQYF; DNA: TGTGCCAGCAGCCAATCCGGGACTAGTACCTTGTACGAGCAGTACTTC
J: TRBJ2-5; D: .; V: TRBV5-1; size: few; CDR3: CASSPSGPSEGAGETQYF; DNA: TGCGCCAGCAGCCCCTCCGGCCCAAGCGAGGGGGCGGGGGAGACCCAGTACTTC
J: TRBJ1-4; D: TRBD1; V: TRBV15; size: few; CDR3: CATSRDLQGGEKLFF; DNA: TGTGCCACCAGCAGAGATTTGCAGGGGGGTGAAAAACTGTTTTTT
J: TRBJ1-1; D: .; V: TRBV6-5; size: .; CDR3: CASNGQRHTEAFF; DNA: TGTGCCAGCAACGGACAACGCCACACTGAAGCTTTCTTT
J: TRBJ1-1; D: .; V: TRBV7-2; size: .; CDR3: CASSLDGGTEAFF; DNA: TGTGCCAGCAGCTTGGACGGAGGGACTGAAGCTTTCTTT
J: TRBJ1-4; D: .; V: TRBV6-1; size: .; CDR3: CASSEAAGVGANEKLFF; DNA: TGTGCCAGCAGTGAAGCGGCAGGGGTAGGGGCTAATGAAAAACTGTTTTTT
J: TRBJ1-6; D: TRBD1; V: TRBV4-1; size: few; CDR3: CASSPVASGGHSPLHF; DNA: TGCGCCAGCAGTCCAGTGGCGTCAGGGGGACATTCACCCCTCCACTTT
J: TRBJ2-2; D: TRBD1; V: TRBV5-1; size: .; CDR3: CASRDRDRATGELFF; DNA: TGCGCCAGCAGAGACCGGGACAGGGCCACCGGGGAGCTGTTTTTT
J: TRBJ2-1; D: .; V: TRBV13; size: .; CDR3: CASSKRRETNEQFF; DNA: TGTGCCAGCAGCAAACGCCGGGAGACCAATGAGCAGTTCTTC
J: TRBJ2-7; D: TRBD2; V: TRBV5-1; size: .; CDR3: CASSETSGRASYEQYF; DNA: TGCGCCAGCAGCGAGACTAGCGGGAGGGCTTCCTACGAGCAGTACTTC
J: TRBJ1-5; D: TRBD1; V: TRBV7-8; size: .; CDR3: CASSSAPDRGPYRVDQPQHF; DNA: TGTGCCAGCAGCTCAGCCCCGGACAGGGGACCCTACAGGGTCGATCAGCCCCAGCATTTT
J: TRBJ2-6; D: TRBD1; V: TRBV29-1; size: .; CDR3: CSVGDSFTLSSGANVLTF; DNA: TGCAGCGTTGGGGACAGTTTTACGCTTAGCTCTGGGGCCAACGTCCTGACTTTC
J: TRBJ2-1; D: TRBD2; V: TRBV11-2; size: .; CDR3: CASSRLAGGLFNEQFF; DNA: TGTGCCAGCAGCCGACTAGCGGGGGGATTGTTCAATGAGCAGTTCTTC
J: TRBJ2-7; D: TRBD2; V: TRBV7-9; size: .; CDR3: CSSSFRTSGSPHYGQYF; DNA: TGTTCCAGCAGCTTTCGGACTAGCGGGAGCCCACACTACGGGCAGTACTTC
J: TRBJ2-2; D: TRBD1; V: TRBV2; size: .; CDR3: CASSRDRPNTGELFF; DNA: TGTGCCAGCAGTCGGGACAGACCGAACACCGGGGAGCTGTTTTTT
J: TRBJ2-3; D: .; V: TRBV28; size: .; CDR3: CASGERSTDTQYF; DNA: TGTGCCTCAGGGGAGCGAAGCACAGATACGCAGTATTTT
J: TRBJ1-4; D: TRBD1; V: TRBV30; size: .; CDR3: CAFDQTGSNEKLFF; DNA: TGTGCCTTCGATCAGACAGGGAGTAATGAAAAACTGTTTTTT
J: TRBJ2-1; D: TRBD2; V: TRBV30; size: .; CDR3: CACRTGEGYNEQFF; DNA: TGTGCCTGCCGAACGGGGGAGGGCTACAATGAGCAGTTCTTC
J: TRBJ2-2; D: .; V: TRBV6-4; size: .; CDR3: CASSAQGNTGELFF; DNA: TGTGCCAGCAGTGCCCAGGGGAACACCGGGGAGCTGTTTTTT
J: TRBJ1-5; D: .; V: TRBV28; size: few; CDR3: CASSIIQEGYQPQHF; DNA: TGTGCCAGCAGTATCATACAGGAAGGGTATCAGCCCCAGCATTTT